These 21 T cell receptor beta chains came from one sample sequenced in a study of shared clonotypes between healthy human individuals. Data came from immunoSEQ multiplex PCR; TCRdb stores just in-frame clones and leaves some out. The sample has about 730,000 clones; roughly 72% are singletons. Sequencing was done on a sample of memory CD4+ T cells sorted from blood. Documented subset: CD45RA-negative fraction. Receptors were obtained from a woman aged 25 to 39 in good health.

This chain links TRBV10-2 with TRBJ2-5; no clear D. Germline CDR1 WSHSY, CDR2 SAAADI. The CDR3 totals 11 residues. The V end was cut by 10 bases, the J end by 5 bases, with 11 bases between. CDR3 region: CATRIGETQYF. For the CDR3, the DNA is TGCGCCACCAGAATAGGGGAGACCCAGTACTTC.

J is TRBJ2-1 and V is TRBV11-2, with a weak D call TRBD2 (5 bases). CDR3 length: 16 residues. The germline V gene has CDR1 SGHAT and CDR2 FQNNGV. V was shortened by 5 bases and J by 1 base, with 15 bases between the two germline ends. The CDR3 DNA reads TGTGCCAGCAGCCTAAAAAGCGGCCTATCCTACAATGAGCAGTTCTTC. Amino acids: CASSLKSGLSYNEQFF.

V is TRBV4-2 and J is TRBJ2-3; 10 positions agree with TRBD1. The CDR3 is made up of 15 amino acids. V shed 2 bases, J shed 4 bases, and the junction held 3 bases outside the gene matches. CDR1 and CDR2 (germline): LGHNA, YNFKEQ. The CDR3 nucleotides are TGTGCCAGCAGCCAACCAGGACAGGGGGCAGATACGCAGTATTTT. It specifies CASSQPGQGADTQYF.

The chain employs TRBV6-6 and TRBJ1-4; D ambiguous. Germline V gene data show CDR1 as MNHNY and CDR2 as SVGAGI (reference sequence). Trimming cost V 2 bases and J 4 bases, with 11 bases left between them. This CDR3 comprises 15 residues. The CDR3 nucleotides are TGTGCCAGCAGTTACGATCAGAATATTAATGAAAAACTGTTTTTT. Protein product: CASSYDQNINEKLFF.

This chain links TRBV28 with TRBJ1-5; D gene unclear. The CDR3 spans 13 residues. V dropped 2 bases and J dropped 7 bases, with 9 bases sitting between them. From germline, CDR1 is MDHEN and CDR2 SYDVKM. CDR3 nucleotide sequence: TGTGCCAGCAGTTTAATGGCCGTCCAGCCCCAGCATTTT. Translated, it gives CASSLMAVQPQHF.

This chain joins TRBV6-5 and TRBJ1-5; D is undetermined. Germline CDR1 is MNHEY and CDR2 is SVGAGI. Trimming took 2 bases from V and 5 from J, leaving 7 bases between them. This CDR3 is built from 13 residues. The CDR3 sequence is CASSYKWDQPQHF. The CDR3 DNA reads as TGTGCCAGCAGTTACAAGTGGGATCAGCCCCAGCATTTT.

The chain has TRBV27 and TRBJ1-5; TRBD1 aligns across 12 bases. CDR1 MNHEY and CDR2 SMNVEV come from the germline V gene (reference sequence). V gave up 2 bases and J gave up 6 bases; unmatched junction bases: 5. This CDR3 spans 16 amino acids. CDR3 loop: CASSLDGTGGGQPQHF. The CDR3 bases are TGTGCCAGCAGTTTAGATGGGACAGGGGGCGGTCAGCCCCAGCATTTT.

This clone was recorded once. In DNA form, the CDR3 reads TGTGCCAGTGGCCTGGCAGGGCGCACTGGAAACACCATATATTTT. It yields the protein CASGLAGRTGNTIYF. The chain employs TRBV19 and TRBJ1-3; maybe TRBD1 (5 bases). The CDR3 extends over 15 amino acids. V lost 8 bases, J lost 2 bases, and 16 bases lay in between. Germline assignment: CDR1 LNHDA and CDR2 SQIVND (reference sequence). Filled out from reference TRBV19 and TRBJ1-3, the complete variable domain reads DGGITQSPKYLFRKEGQNVTLSCEQNLNHDAMYWYRQDPGQGLRLIYYSQIVNDFQKGDIAEGYSVSREKKESFPLTVTSAQKNPTAFYLCASGLAGRTGNTIYFGEGSWLTVV.

The chain has TRBV13 and TRBJ2-7, with 10 bases matching TRBD2. V gave up 0 bases and J gave up 4 bases; unmatched junction bases: 3. Germline CDR1 and CDR2: PRHDT and FYEKMQ (reference sequence). The CDR3 is made up of 15 amino acids. CDR3 in amino acids: CASSLGAGGVYEQYF. In DNA, the CDR3 is TGTGCCAGCAGCTTAGGAGCGGGAGGGGTTTACGAGCAGTACTTC.

The rearrangement links TRBV5-1 to TRBJ2-2, with 7 bases matching TRBD2. The CDR3 spans 16 residues. V dropped 1 base and J dropped 7; count of bases not matched to a gene: 10. Germline V gives CDR1 SGHRS, CDR2 YFSETQ. In DNA form, the CDR3 reads TGCGCCAGCAGCTTGCCTGGCGGGAGTAATGTCGGGGAGCTGTTTTTT. This encodes CASSLPGGSNVGELFF. Filled out from reference TRBV5-1 and TRBJ2-2, the complete variable domain reads KAGVTQTPRYLIKTRGQQVTLSCSPISGHRSVSWYQQTPGQGLQFLFEYFSETQRNKGNFPGRFSGRQFSNSRSEMNVSTLELGDSALYLCASSLPGGSNVGELFFGEGSRLTVL.

The chain employs TRBV5-4 and TRBJ2-7; perhaps TRBD2 as D (7 bases). This CDR3 is 16 amino acids long. V was cut by 4 bases and J by 5 bases, with 22 bases left in between. CDR1 SGHNT and CDR2 YYREEE come from the germline V gene (reference sequence). The CDR3 is CASSLGGGGGRNEQYF. DNA for the CDR3: TGTGCCAGCAGCCTCGGAGGGGGGGGAGGCCGTAACGAGCAGTACTTC.

V gene TRBV18 combines with J gene TRBJ2-3, with 8 bases matching TRBD1. This CDR3 contains 16 residues. Looked up from germline, CDR1 is KGHSH and CDR2 is LQKENI. Trimming cost V 3 bases and J 4 bases; bases outside gene matches: 9. CDR3 in DNA: TGTGCCAGCTCACCCGCCGGGACAGGCACGGCAGATACGCAGTATTTT. It codes for CASSPAGTGTADTQYF.

This clone was observed a handful of times. V and J are TRBV19 and TRBJ2-7; TRBD2 agrees at 7 bases. CDR3 size: 17 residues. Germline V gene data show CDR1 as LNHDA and CDR2 as SQIVND (reference sequence). V gave up 5 bases and J gave up 0 bases; unmatched junction bases: 13. The DNA for the CDR3 is TGTGCCAGTAGTGAATTTTTGGATGCTAGCGGCTCCTACGAGCAGTACTTC. This encodes CASSEFLDASGSYEQYF.

The chain employs TRBV5-1 and TRBJ2-7; possible D gene TRBD2, 6 bases. The CDR3 is 14 residues long. With 7 bases removed from V and 7 bases from J, the gap between germline ends came to 21 bases. In germline, CDR1 is SGHRS, CDR2 YFSETQ. CDR3 DNA sequence: TGCGCCAGCCGACCTGGAGGGGTCGTTCCAGAGCAGTACTTC. Translated: CASRPGGVVPEQYF.

The chain joins TRBV11-3 to TRBJ2-1; possibly TRBD2 for D (7 bases). CDR3 length equals 15 residues. Trimming removed 5 bases from V and 8 bases from J, with 19 bases in between. Germline V CDR1 and CDR2: SGHNT, YENEEA. This CDR3 is CASSTRGGPTDEQFF. CDR3 bases: TGTGCCAGCAGCACGAGGGGGGGTCCTACGGATGAGCAGTTCTTC.

This rearrangement joins TRBV23-1 to TRBJ2-1, with TRBD2 identical over 7 bases. TRBV23-1 qualifies as an ORF whose function is uncertain. The CDR3 covers 15 residues. V trimming: 7 bases; J trimming: 9 bases; junction bases outside the gene matches: 15. CDR3 coding DNA: TGCGCCAGCATAAACCTAAACGGACTAGTCATTGAGCAGTTCTTC. This sequence encodes CASINLNGLVIEQFF.

The rearrangement joins TRBV9 to TRBJ2-1; perhaps TRBD2 as D (5 bases). The V gene's germline CDR1 is SGDLS and CDR2 YYNGEE. The CDR3 runs 15 residues. Trimming took off 1 base at V and 3 bases at J, with 11 bases between the two ends. The CDR3 sequence is CASSVYGEYYNEQFF. The CDR3 DNA sequence: TGTGCCAGCAGCGTATACGGGGAGTACTACAATGAGCAGTTCTTC. The entire variable domain, with the rest obtained from reference TRBV9 and TRBJ2-1, is as follows: DSGVTQTPKHLITATGQRVTLRCSPRSGDLSVYWYQQSLDQGLQFLIQYYNGEERAKGNILERFSAQQFPDLHSELNLSSLELGDSALYFCASSVYGEYYNEQFFGPGTRLTVL.

In this sample, this clone turned up a few times. The chain joins TRBV2 to TRBJ2-5; 11 nucleotides line up with TRBD2. The trim removed 8 bases at V and 8 bases at J, leaving 4 bases unmatched. The CDR3 consists of 12 residues. From germline, CDR1 is SNHLY and CDR2 FYNNEI. This chain's CDR3 is CASGLAGGTQYF. In DNA form, the CDR3 reads TGTGCCAGCGGGCTAGCGGGAGGAACCCAGTACTTC.

This clone was detected only a few times. The chain has TRBV29-1 and TRBJ1-1; TRBD1 matches 8 bases. This CDR3 has 13 amino acids. Germline values: CDR1 SQVTM, CDR2 ANQGSEA. Trimming took 8 bases from V and 6 from J; bases not matched to a gene: 11. The CDR3: CSSRGQGASEAFF. In DNA, the CDR3 is TGCAGCTCCAGGGGGCAGGGGGCATCTGAAGCTTTCTTT.

This clone showed up just a few times. The V gene is TRBV5-1, the J gene TRBJ2-2; 8 bases match TRBD2. The ends lost 6 bases at V and 3 bases at J; junction bases unmatched: 10. The germline V gene has CDR1 SGHRS and CDR2 YFSETQ. This CDR3 comprises 16 residues. The DNA of the CDR3 is TGCGCCAGCACCCTTTCCACTAGCGGATACACCGGGGAGCTGTTTTTT. The encoded protein is CASTLSTSGYTGELFF.

V usage is TRBV29-1 and J usage is TRBJ2-5; no reliable D call. The CDR3 covers 11 residues. Germline assignment: CDR1 SQVTM and CDR2 ANQGSEA. Trimming took off 8 bases at V and 5 bases at J, with 12 bases between the two ends. This CDR3 is CSPRTEETQYF. CDR3 bases: TGCAGCCCTAGGACCGAGGAGACCCAGTACTTC.